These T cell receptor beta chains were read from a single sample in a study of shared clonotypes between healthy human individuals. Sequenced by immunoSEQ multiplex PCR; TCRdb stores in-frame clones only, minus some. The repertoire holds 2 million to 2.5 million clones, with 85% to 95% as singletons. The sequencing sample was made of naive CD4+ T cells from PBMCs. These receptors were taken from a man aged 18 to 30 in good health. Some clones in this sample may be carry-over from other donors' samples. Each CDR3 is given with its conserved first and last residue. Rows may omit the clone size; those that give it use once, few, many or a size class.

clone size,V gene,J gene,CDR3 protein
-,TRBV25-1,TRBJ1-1,CASKDRGTEAFF
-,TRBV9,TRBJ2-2,CASSATVRGELFF
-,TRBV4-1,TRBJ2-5,CASSQDRSRGFWETQYF
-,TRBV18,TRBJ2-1,CASSPGQIGTADEQFF
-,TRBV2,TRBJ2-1,CATAREGLVGHEQFF
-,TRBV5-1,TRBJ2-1,CASSLRRETRNEQFF
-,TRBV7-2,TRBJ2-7,CASSATSGRSYEQYF
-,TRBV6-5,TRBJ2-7,CASSSTASSYEQYF
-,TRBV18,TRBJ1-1,CASSAGLYTEAFF
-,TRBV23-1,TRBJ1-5,CASSQSGGGNSNQPQHF
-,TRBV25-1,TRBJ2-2,CASSDRNRITGELFF
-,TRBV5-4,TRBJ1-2,CASSLESLGGGYTF
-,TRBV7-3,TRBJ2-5,CASSAEGWETQYF
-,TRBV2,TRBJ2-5,CASGLRGRGETQYF
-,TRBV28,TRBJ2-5,CASSYPGTIQETQYF
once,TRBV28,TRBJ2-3,CASSLWSGRADTQYF
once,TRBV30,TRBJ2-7,CAWGTASYEQYF
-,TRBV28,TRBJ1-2,CASRTSGVGGYTF
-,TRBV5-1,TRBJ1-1,CASSRRQGSNTEAFF
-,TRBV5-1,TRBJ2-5,CASSAHREQETQYF